This TCR beta chain is from a study of T cells after yellow fever vaccination. Study results and caveats: From the bulk population, abundant clonotypes could contaminate and appear within FACS-sorted repertoires. Some clonotypes, a small share, were shared between CD4 and CD8 compartments. Sorted memory subsets on day 0 lacked detectable levels of almost all vaccine-responding clonotypes.

This clonotype came up a few times. One entry per CDR3 protein results from TCRdb running MiXCR on the 5' RACE reads. The table lists approximately 58,000 distinct CDR3 sequences, around 5.4% of them singletons. This CDR3 spans 15 amino acids. Trimming took off 0 bases at V and 3 bases at J, with 10 bases between the two ends. Germline assignment: CDR1 KGHDR and CDR2 SFDVKD. This sequence originates from a man younger than 35 who received the YFV17D yellow fever vaccine. J is TRBJ2-5 and V is TRBV24-1, with TRBD1 as a possible D gene (5 bases). This specimen consisted of PBMCs, either bulk or a sorted T-cell subset (CD4+, CD8+, memory, or dextramer-sorted; not recorded which), obtained on the day of the yellow fever booster vaccination. This CDR3 reads CATSDLQGVEETQYF. The CDR3 nucleotides are TGTGCCACCAGTGATTTGCAGGGTGTAGAAGAGACCCAGTACTTC.